Listed here is a single T cell receptor (beta chain). The sample comes from a study of cytomegalovirus exposure and HLA in healthy donors. V shed 7 bases, J shed 6 bases, and the junction held 8 bases outside the gene matches. The germline gives CDR1 MNHEY, CDR2 SMNVEV (reference sequence). This CDR3 region has 14 residues. Researchers ran the PCR with 60 Vbeta and 13 Jbeta primers. Repertoires were generated with immunoSEQ multiplex PCR, while TCRdb's copy carries only in-frame clones and drops some. The table has some 170,000 clones, 55% to 75% seen once. The chain uses TRBV27 and TRBJ2-5; 10 positions match TRBD2. This receptor was obtained from a human donor in good health. The sample consisted of PBMCs. As DNA, the CDR3 is TGTGCCAGCATTCCTAGCGGGGGAAGAAAGACCCAGTACTTC. It yields the protein CASIPSGGRKTQYF.